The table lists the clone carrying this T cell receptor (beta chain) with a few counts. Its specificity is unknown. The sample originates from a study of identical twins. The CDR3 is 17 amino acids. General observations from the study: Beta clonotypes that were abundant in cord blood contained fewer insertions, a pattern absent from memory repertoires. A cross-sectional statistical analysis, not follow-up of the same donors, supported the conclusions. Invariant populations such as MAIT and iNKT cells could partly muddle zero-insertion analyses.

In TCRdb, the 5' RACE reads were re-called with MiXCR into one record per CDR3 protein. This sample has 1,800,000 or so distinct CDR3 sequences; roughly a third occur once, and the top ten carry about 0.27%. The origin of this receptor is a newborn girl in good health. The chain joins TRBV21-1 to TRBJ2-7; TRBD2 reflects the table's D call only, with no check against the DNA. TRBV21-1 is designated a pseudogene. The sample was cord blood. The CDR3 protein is CASSRGRRVPTDYEQYF. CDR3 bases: TGTGCCAGCAGCAGGGGACGGAGGGTCCCCACCGACTACGAGCAGTACTTC.